This TCR beta chain derives from a study of blood T cells in healthy people across ages. General study points: Naive and antigen-experienced cells could not be conclusively compared, given unsorted PBMCs. Roughly linear declines in TCR beta diversity per million T cells occurred with age.

Alongside a J-beta primer mix, a sample-barcoded 5' primer served in a second PCR lasting about 6 to 12 cycles. TCRdb reprocessed the 5' RACE reads with MiXCR, giving one entry per CDR3 protein. The sample contains around 750,000 distinct CDR3 sequences, about 48% of which appear only once. This clonotype occurred a few times. Its matching antigen is unknown. The CDR3 spans 11 residues. V shed 7 bases and J shed 4 bases, with 8 bases lying between them. Germline V CDR1 and CDR2: SGHTA, FQGNSA. Sample: blood. This sequence joins TRBV7-2 and TRBJ2-7; D uncertain. The sequence derives from a man of 80 years or more in good health. CDR3 sequence: CASTSGYEQYF. The CDR3, as DNA: TGTGCCAGCACCTCCGGATACGAGCAGTACTTC.